This TCR beta chain originates from a study of neurological immune-mediated disorders. Per germline, CDR1 SQVTM and CDR2 ANQGSEA. V was trimmed by 7 bases and J by 2 bases, leaving 11 bases between them. CDR3 size: 12 residues. This clonotype was counted many times. Unsorted libraries were generated from 2 million PBMCs held at -80 degrees C. TCRdb re-derived calls from the 5' RACE reads in MiXCR, one entry per CDR3 protein. The table has tens of thousands of distinct CDR3 sequences, about 3.5% seen once; the top ten hold approximately 1.6%. This chain links TRBV29-1 with TRBJ2-5; a possible D gene is TRBD2 (6 bases). Material: PBMCs. The sequence was obtained from a man younger than 40 with multiple sclerosis. CDR3 nucleotide sequence: TGCAGCGCTGCGGGAACTCAAGAGACCCAGTACTTC. Residues: CSAAGTQETQYF.